The text below deals with one TCR beta chain. The antigen remains undetermined. The data belong to a study of PD-1 blockade in classical Hodgkin lymphoma. On the study more broadly: Patients had nivolumab dosed at 3 mg/kg, delivered intravenously every 2 weeks.

The V segment lost 4 bases and the J segment 0 bases; nucleotides outside the gene matches: 8. CDR1 MGHDK and CDR2 SYGVNS come from the germline V gene. This CDR3 has 17 residues. The protocol was immunoSEQ multiplex PCR, while the TCRdb copy is restricted to in-frame clones and leaves out a portion. The table has under 25,000 clones, around 70% seen once; the top ten hold 15% to 20%. Regarding time point: cycle 4 day 1 (C4D1), after less than 7 weeks of nivolumab. Every single patient, without exception, relapsed after autologous stem cell transplantation, and brentuximab vedotin exposure varied. Study-wide findings and caveats: Unlike CD8+ TCR diversity, which did not rise significantly by C4D1, CD4+ TCR diversity did.

This specimen was peripheral blood mononuclear cells (PBMCs), taken before the fourth cycle of nivolumab. This chain connects TRBV25-1 to TRBJ2-1; 8 bases line up with TRBD2. The clonotype originates from a human donor with classical Hodgkin lymphoma. CDR3 DNA: TGTGCCAGCAGTGCCCTAGCGGGTATAGCCTCCTACAATGAGCAGTTCTTC. This encodes CASSALAGIASYNEQFF.